A single sample is the source of the 28 T cell receptor beta chains below, sequenced in a study of Ad26.COV2.S vaccination and SARS-CoV-2 variants. Stated treatment: some 20 received Ad26.COV2.S at low or high dose, single or two shots; about 5 received placebo; per-sample allocation not given. Each sample was drawn 63 days after the first injection (of vaccine or placebo). TCRdb keeps only in-frame clones here, not all; method: immunoSEQ multiplex PCR. Of some 350,000 clones in the sample, approximately 84% were seen once. Sequenced here: peripheral blood, sampled in a trial of Ad26.COV2.S vaccine versus placebo. The receptors here all came from a person aged 18-60 years who received the Ad26.COV2.S COVID-19 vaccine or a placebo.

This clone was seen a few times. The chain recombines TRBV7-2 with TRBJ1-5, with TRBD1 matching 11 bases. In germline, CDR1 is SGHTA, CDR2 FQGNSA. Germline trimming cut 3 bases from V and 0 bases from J; bases unmatched to any gene: 4. The CDR3 loop spans 17 amino acids. The CDR3 nucleotides are TGTGCCAGCAGCTTTGGGACAGGGGGAGATAGCAATCAGCCCCAGCATTTT. Translated: CASSFGTGGDSNQPQHF.

This clone was seen more than once but under ten times. The chain employs TRBV5-6 and TRBJ2-5, with 7 bases matching TRBD1. Unmatched junction bases numbered 6, after V lost 3 bases and J lost 4 bases. The CDR3 runs 14 residues. The germline V gene has CDR1 SGHDT and CDR2 YYEEEE. CDR3 nucleotides: TGTGCCAGCAGCTCCGGGGCAGGGGGAGAGACCCAGTACTTC. It encodes CASSSGAGGETQYF.

The DNA for the CDR3 is TGTGCCACCAGTGATTTTACCGCCGGAAACACCATATATTTT. Amino acids: CATSDFTAGNTIYF. The chain joins TRBV24-1 to TRBJ1-3; D is unresolved. The CDR3 is 14 residues long. The V end lost 1 base, the J end lost 4 bases, and 7 bases lay between the germline ends. Germline loops: CDR1 KGHDR, CDR2 SFDVKD.

The gene calls are TRBV3-1 (or the pseudogene TRBV3-2) and TRBJ1-2; 7 bases map to TRBD1. The J segment lost 6 bases and the V segment lost 1 base, leaving 11 bases of the junction unmatched. Germline V gives CDR1 LGHDT, CDR2 YNNKEL (reference sequence). CDR3 length: 16 amino acids. In DNA, the CDR3 is TGTGCCAGCAGCCAAGGGCCACCTACAGGGGTGGATGGCTACACCTTC. Translated: CASSQGPPTGVDGYTF.

The chain employs TRBV24-1 and TRBJ2-1; 7 bases fit TRBD2. Looked up from germline, CDR1 is KGHDR and CDR2 is SFDVKD. The CDR3 covers 12 residues. Germline trimming cut 3 bases from V and 10 bases from J; bases unmatched to any gene: 2. The CDR3 nucleotides are TGTGCCACCAGTGATGTGCGGGGGGAGCAGTTCTTC. It is translated as CATSDVRGEQFF.

The DNA of the CDR3 is TGTGCCAGCAGTTTCGAGCCCGGAACGGACACTGAAGCTTTCTTT. Translating it yields CASSFEPGTDTEAFF. The rearrangement links TRBV28 to TRBJ1-1; D is unresolved. The CDR3 has 15 residues. Germline V gene data show CDR1 as MDHEN and CDR2 as SYDVKM. V lost 3 bases to trimming and J lost 3 bases, with 14 bases between them.

The CDR3 loop is CAIRRSDYEQYF. The CDR3 DNA sequence: TGTGCCATCAGACGATCGGACTACGAGCAGTACTTC. The gene calls are TRBV10-3 and TRBJ2-7; D gene ambiguous. The CDR3 has 12 residues. Germline V lookup: CDR1 ENHRY, CDR2 SYGVKD. V was trimmed by 6 bases and J by 3 bases, leaving 9 bases between them.

The gene calls are TRBV14 and TRBJ2-1; TRBD2 aligns across 15 bases. CDR1 and CDR2 from the germline V gene are SGHDN and FVKESK. After removal of 2 bases from V and 2 bases from J, the junction contained 7 bases not matched to a gene. CDR3 size: 19 residues. The CDR3 DNA is TGTGCCAGCAGCCAACCCCTGGGACTAGCGGGAGGCACCTACAATGAGCAGTTCTTC. This codes for CASSQPLGLAGGTYNEQFF.

V usage is TRBV28 and J usage is TRBJ1-2; D is uncertain. CDR3 length equals 18 residues. The germline V gene encodes CDR1 MDHEN and CDR2 SYDVKM. Between the trimmed V and J ends, which lost 3 bases and 0 bases, there was a span of 20 bases. DNA of the CDR3: TGTGCCAGCAGTTTGTTTGACACCGACCTCCACTCTAACTATGGCTACACCTTC. Translated, it gives CASSLFDTDLHSNYGYTF.

CDR3 in DNA: TGTGCCAGCAGCCCCAGAGGGAGGACCGCTAGCACAGATACGCAGTATTTT. Translating gives CASSPRGRTASTDTQYF. The J gene is TRBJ2-3, the V gene TRBV7-2; D possibly corresponds to TRBD2 (6 bases). Trimming took off 5 bases at V and 0 bases at J, with 18 bases between the two ends. Germline V gene data show CDR1 as SGHTA and CDR2 as FQGNSA. The CDR3 contains 17 residues. The full variable domain, its missing parts supplied by reference TRBV7-2 and TRBJ2-3, is GAGVSQSPSNKVTEKGKDVELRCDPISGHTALYWYRQSLGQGLEFLIYFQGNSAPDKSGLPSDRFSAERTGGSVSTLTIQRTQQEDSAVYLCASSPRGRTASTDTQYFGPGTRLTVL.

This clone was picked up one time. The chain recombines TRBV30 with TRBJ1-5; D not certain. V dropped 1 base and J dropped 4 bases, with 8 bases sitting between them. Germline CDR1 and CDR2: GTSNPN and SVGIG (reference sequence). This CDR3 is built from 13 residues. CDR3 DNA sequence: TGTGCCTGGAGTGGGGGAGAGAATCAGCCCCAGCATTTT. Translated: CAWSGGENQPQHF.

The CDR3 protein is CASRDYRGLQPQHF. For the CDR3, the DNA is TGTGCCAGTAGGGACTACAGGGGCCTACAGCCCCAGCATTTT. The genes are TRBV19 and TRBJ1-5; 7 nucleotides align to TRBD1. CDR1 and CDR2 (germline): LNHDA, SQIVND (reference sequence). The CDR3 totals 14 residues. J lost 7 bases, V lost 6 bases, and 9 bases had no gene match.

This sequence joins TRBV5-1 and TRBJ2-5; D gene uncertain. Germline V gives CDR1 SGHRS, CDR2 YFSETQ. V lost 3 bases, J lost 1 base, and 10 bases lay in between. CDR3 length: 14 amino acids. The CDR3 DNA reads TGCGCCAGCAGCTCCCCTGGCGGCCAAGAGACCCAGTACTTC. This gives the protein CASSSPGGQETQYF. Variable domain in full (rest from reference TRBV5-1 and TRBJ2-5): KAGVTQTPRYLIKTRGQQVTLSCSPISGHRSVSWYQQTPGQGLQFLFEYFSETQRNKGNFPGRFSGRQFSNSRSEMNVSTLELGDSALYLCASSSPGGQETQYFGPGTRLLVL.

The chain employs TRBV7-2 and TRBJ1-1, with TRBD1 as a possible D gene (5 bases). The CDR3 is 14 amino acids. V lost 5 bases to trimming and J lost 1 base, with 11 bases between them. Germline V gene data show CDR1 as SGHTA and CDR2 as FQGNSA. CDR3 residues: CASSGGTANTEAFF. CDR3 in DNA: TGTGCCAGCAGCGGCGGGACGGCGAACACTGAAGCTTTCTTT. Using reference TRBV7-2 and TRBJ1-1 for the parts outside the CDR3, the full variable domain is GAGVSQSPSNKVTEKGKDVELRCDPISGHTALYWYRQSLGQGLEFLIYFQGNSAPDKSGLPSDRFSAERTGGSVSTLTIQRTQQEDSAVYLCASSGGTANTEAFFGQGTRLTVV.

This chain links TRBV6-2 or TRBV6-3 with TRBJ1-2; unclear D gene. Trimming took 2 bases from V and 4 from J, leaving 11 bases between them. The CDR3 length is 14 residues. The germline gives CDR1 MNHEY, CDR2 SVGEGT. The CDR3 nucleotides read TGTGCCAGCAGTTACGGTGAGACGGCCTATGGCTACACCTTC. As protein: CASSYGETAYGYTF.

The rearrangement joins TRBV18 to TRBJ1-4; D not certain. There are 14 residues in the CDR3. V lost 4 bases and J 7 bases, leaving 13 bases between the germline ends. CDR1 is KGHSH and CDR2 is LQKENI in the germline V gene. CDR3 in amino acids: CASSLGGNGEKLFF. The CDR3 coding sequence is TGTGCCAGCTCACTAGGAGGGAACGGTGAAAAACTGTTTTTT.

J is TRBJ2-2 and V is TRBV24-1; 7 positions match TRBD1. V lost 4 bases to trimming and J lost 0 bases; unmatched junction nucleotides: 4. Germline V CDR1 and CDR2: KGHDR, SFDVKD. The CDR3 totals 16 residues. The CDR3 DNA reads TGTGCCACCAGTGACCTTGGACAGGCGAACACCGGGGAGCTGTTTTTT. Translated, it gives CATSDLGQANTGELFF.

The V gene is TRBV10-3, the J gene TRBJ2-1, with D possibly being TRBD1 (5 bases). V dropped 4 bases and J dropped 5 bases, with 12 bases sitting between them. Per the germline V gene, CDR1 is ENHRY and CDR2 is SYGVKD. The CDR3 is 14 residues long. In nucleotides, the CDR3 is TGTGCCATCAGTGTCCGCAGGGATAACAATGAGCAGTTCTTC. Protein sequence: CAISVRRDNNEQFF.

Only one count was recorded for this clone. The sample has other DNA sequences that encode this CDR3 too. This sequence joins TRBV7-2 and TRBJ2-5, with 8 bases aligning to TRBD1. After removal of 2 bases from V and 5 bases from J, the junction contained 1 base not matched to a gene. The V gene's germline CDR1 is SGHTA and CDR2 FQGNSA. This CDR3 spans 13 amino acids. This chain's CDR3 is CASSLNRGETQYF. Written as DNA, the CDR3 is TGTGCCAGCAGCTTAAACAGGGGGGAGACCCAGTACTTC.

This clone is a singleton in its sample. The rearrangement uses TRBV5-1 and TRBJ2-2; 7 bases are a match to TRBD2. Losses at the gene ends were 3 bases for V and 5 bases for J; bases not matched to a gene: 10. Looked up from germline, CDR1 is SGHRS and CDR2 is YFSETQ. The length of the CDR3 is 16 residues. In DNA, the CDR3 is TGCGCCAGCAGCTCTTTGCGGGGGAGTGGAACCGGGGAGCTGTTTTTT. It is translated as CASSSLRGSGTGELFF.

The V gene is TRBV7-2, the J gene TRBJ2-1; 13 nucleotides align to TRBD2. The V gene's germline CDR1 is SGHTA and CDR2 FQGNSA. CDR3 length: 16 residues. The junction had 6 bases not matched to a gene; V was cut back by 4 bases and J by 6 bases. The CDR3 coding sequence is TGTGCCAGCAGCTCCACGGGACTAGCGGGATCCAATGAGCAGTTCTTC. Translated, it gives CASSSTGLAGSNEQFF.

This chain uses TRBV30 with TRBJ1-3; D unclear. This CDR3 is 14 amino acids long. The germline V and J ends were trimmed by 1 base and 2 bases, with 9 bases remaining between them. Germline-derived CDR1 and CDR2 are GTSNPN and SVGIG (reference sequence). DNA of the CDR3: TGTGCCTGGAGTGAATCGGCCACTGGAAACACCATATATTTT. Its protein product is CAWSESATGNTIYF.

In this sample, this clone turned up a few times. The chain couples TRBV5-1 to TRBJ2-7; a weak D match, TRBD2 (5 bases). Germline V gene data show CDR1 as SGHRS and CDR2 as YFSETQ. The ends were cut back, 2 bases at V and 5 bases at J, with 8 bases in the middle. This CDR3 has 12 amino acids. The CDR3 DNA reads as TGCGCCAGCAGCTTACCGGGAAACGAGCAGTACTTC. As protein: CASSLPGNEQYF.

Here the CDR3 reads CASSQDLLAGNYEQYF. CDR3 coding DNA: TGCGCCAGCAGCCAAGATCTTCTGGCGGGAAACTACGAGCAGTACTTC. The gene calls are TRBV4-3 and TRBJ2-7; D perhaps matches TRBD2 (6 bases). CDR3 length equals 16 residues. Trimming took off 0 bases at V and 3 bases at J, with 15 bases between the two ends. Germline V gives CDR1 LGHNA, CDR2 YSLEER.

This sequence joins TRBV3-1 (or the pseudogene TRBV3-2) and TRBJ2-5, with D perhaps matching TRBD1 (6 bases). Germline values: CDR1 LGHDT, CDR2 YNNKEL (reference sequence). CDR3 length: 15 residues. V lost 0 bases and J lost 1, with 9 bases in between. CDR3 in amino acids: CASSQDSGAQETQYF. The CDR3 bases are TGTGCCAGCAGCCAAGATTCAGGGGCCCAAGAGACCCAGTACTTC.

The chain has TRBV27 and TRBJ1-2, with D tentatively TRBD1 (6 bases). V was trimmed by 1 base and J by 5 bases, leaving 11 bases between them. Germline V CDR1 and CDR2: MNHEY, SMNVEV (reference sequence). CDR3 size: 14 residues. In DNA form, the CDR3 reads TGTGCCAGCAGTTTATTTGGGGGCCCATATGGCTACACCTTC. Translated: CASSLFGGPYGYTF.

The sample holds a few counts of this clone. V gene TRBV2 combines with J gene TRBJ2-7; either TRBD1 or TRBD2 may fit D (6 bases each). CDR1 is SNHLY and CDR2 is FYNNEI in the germline V gene. The CDR3 has 13 amino acids. The ends were cut back, 10 bases at V and 4 bases at J, with 17 bases in the middle. Here the CDR3 reads CATSSDSGYEQYF. CDR3 sequence (DNA): TGTGCCACCTCATCGGACAGCGGGTACGAGCAGTACTTC. The whole variable domain, remainder taken from reference TRBV2 and TRBJ2-7, is EPEVTQTPSHQVTQMGQEVILRCVPISNHLYFYWYRQILGQKVEFLVSFYNNEISEKSEIFDDQFSVERPDGSNFTLKIRSTKLEDSAMYFCATSSDSGYEQYFGPGTRLTVT.

This chain uses TRBV18 with TRBJ1-1; possibly TRBD1 for D (6 bases). V lost 2 bases and J lost 1, with 11 bases in between. The V gene's germline CDR1 is KGHSH and CDR2 LQKENI. The CDR3 is 15 amino acids. The CDR3 DNA follows: TGTGCCAGCTCACCAATGGGGGGGGCGAACACTGAAGCTTTCTTT. Its translation: CASSPMGGANTEAFF.